The 21 T cell receptor beta chains presented below share a single source sample, sequenced in a study of blood T cell repertoires in COVID-19. The table came from immunoSEQ multiplex PCR; TCRdb's copy has only in-frame clones and leaves some out. The sample includes about 220,000 clones, 70% to 85% of them seen just once. Source material: PBMCs or T cells enriched from blood (not recorded which). These receptors all stem from a woman in her sixties who had recovered from COVID-19.

This clone has only a few counts. This chain joins TRBV27 and TRBJ1-6; a possible D gene is TRBD1 (5 bases). The CDR3 contains 14 residues. Germline assignment: CDR1 MNHEY and CDR2 SMNVEV (reference sequence). V shed 6 bases and J shed 4 bases, with 10 bases lying between them. The CDR3 loop reads CASSLRGYNSPLHF. The DNA of the CDR3 is TGTGCCAGCAGCCTACGGGGGTATAATTCACCCCTCCACTTT.

This chain joins TRBV5-1 and TRBJ1-1; 8 nucleotides line up with TRBD1. The CDR3 runs to 14 residues. The germline CDR1 and CDR2 sequences are SGHRS and YFSETQ. The ends lost 4 bases at V and 5 bases at J; junction bases unmatched: 7. CDR3 coding DNA: TGCGCCAGCAGCACGACAGGGGTGGAAACTGAAGCTTTCTTT. Its translation: CASSTTGVETEAFF.

The chain has TRBV7-9 and TRBJ2-5; 9 nucleotides line up with TRBD1. J was trimmed by 4 bases and V by 5 bases; bases with no gene match: 8. Germline loops: CDR1 SEHNR, CDR2 FQNEAQ (reference sequence). The CDR3 runs to 15 residues. The CDR3 loop reads CASSPGQGGGETQYF. The CDR3 nucleotides are TGTGCCAGCAGCCCGGGACAGGGCGGAGGAGAGACCCAGTACTTC.

The genes are TRBV7-2 and TRBJ2-1; 8 nucleotides agree with TRBD1. There are 15 residues in the CDR3. V lost 5 bases and J lost 4; bases outside the gene matches: 7. In germline, CDR1 is SGHTA, CDR2 FQGNSA. CDR3 nucleotides: TGTGCCAGCAGCCCGGCGACAGGGGTTTACAATGAGCAGTTCTTC. As protein: CASSPATGVYNEQFF.

This chain connects TRBV29-1 to TRBJ1-4; maybe TRBD1 (6 bases). This CDR3 contains 13 residues. CDR1 is SQVTM, CDR2 ANQGSEA, per germline. Trimming removed 2 bases at V and 3 bases at J, with 7 bases between. Written as DNA, the CDR3 is TGCAGCGTTGAACAGGGGCCTAATGAAAAACTGTTTTTT. Translation gives CSVEQGPNEKLFF.

The V gene is TRBV6-1, the J gene TRBJ2-7, with D maybe TRBD1 (5 bases). Trimming took 1 base from V and 7 from J, leaving 11 bases between them. CDR1 and CDR2 from the germline V gene are MNHNS and SASEGT. This CDR3 is 13 amino acids long. The CDR3 is CASSEGGRMEQYF. DNA of the CDR3: TGTGCCAGCAGTGAAGGGGGCCGCATGGAGCAGTACTTC.

The chain recombines TRBV21-1 with TRBJ1-1; the table's D call of TRBD1 was not tested on the DNA. TRBV21-1 is flagged as a pseudogene. This CDR3 is built from 21 residues. CDR3 coding DNA: TGTGCCAGCGCCAACTCAAAAGGTAAGAGTAAGACAGGGGTTCGACGCACTGAAGCTTTCTTT. Its translation is CASANSKGKSKTGVRRTEAFF.

This clone was recorded only once. The gene calls are TRBV6-6 and TRBJ1-4, with 7 bases fitting TRBD1. The ends lost 4 bases at V and 8 bases at J; junction bases unmatched: 10. Germline V gene lookup returns CDR1 MNHNY and CDR2 SVGAGI (reference sequence). CDR3 length equals 15 residues. The CDR3 nucleotides are TGTGCCAGCAGTTTCGAAAGGGGGCACGGAGAAAAACTGTTTTTT. It encodes CASSFERGHGEKLFF.

The chain employs TRBV27 and TRBJ2-1; 8 bases line up with TRBD1. CDR3 length: 15 amino acids. V gave up 5 bases and J gave up 3 bases; unmatched junction bases: 6. Per germline, CDR1 MNHEY and CDR2 SMNVEV (reference sequence). The CDR3 DNA is TGTGCCAGCAGTCTACAGGGGGACAACTACAATGAGCAGTTCTTC. Its translation: CASSLQGDNYNEQFF.

This clone was counted a few times. The rearrangement joins TRBV27 to TRBJ2-1; 12 bases match TRBD1. Looked up from germline, CDR1 is MNHEY and CDR2 is SMNVEV (reference sequence). CDR3 length equals 14 residues. V lost 8 bases to trimming and J lost 9 bases; unmatched junction nucleotides: 8. The CDR3 sequence: CASREGQGASEQFF. The CDR3 nucleotides read TGTGCCAGCCGCGAGGGACAGGGGGCCTCTGAGCAGTTCTTC.

This clone was picked up one time. The CDR3 loop reads CSVEGRRVNNEQFF. The CDR3 nucleotides are TGCAGCGTTGAGGGCAGGCGAGTGAACAATGAGCAGTTCTTC. This chain uses TRBV29-1 with TRBJ2-1; D is undetermined. Trimming left V 3 bases short and J 5 bases short, with 14 bases between. From germline, CDR1 is SQVTM and CDR2 ANQGSEA. This CDR3 is 14 amino acids long.

The V and J genes are TRBV27 and TRBJ2-2; 7 nucleotides line up with TRBD1. J gave up 4 bases and V 5 bases, and 4 bases lay outside the gene matches. The CDR3 consists of 14 residues. Germline V gene lookup returns CDR1 MNHEY and CDR2 SMNVEV (reference sequence). In nucleotides, the CDR3 is TGTGCCAGCAGTCGGGACAGAATCACCGGGGAGCTGTTTTTT. It specifies CASSRDRITGELFF.

The J gene is TRBJ2-7, the V gene TRBV7-6; D is unresolved. V was shortened by 2 bases and J by 9 bases, with 11 bases between the two germline ends. There are 12 residues in the CDR3. The germline V gene has CDR1 SGHVS and CDR2 FNYEAQ. Written as DNA, the CDR3 is TGTGCCAGCAGCTTAATTCTCGACACGCAGTACTTC. Translating it yields CASSLILDTQYF.

This clone was detected only a few times. The chain employs TRBV5-1 and TRBJ1-2; D is possibly TRBD1 (5 bases). Trimming took 0 bases from V and 6 from J, leaving 15 bases between them. Germline assignment: CDR1 SGHRS and CDR2 YFSETQ. This CDR3 comprises 15 residues. CDR3 sequence (DNA): TGCGCCAGCAGCTTGGGGGGCGGGACTGAAAATGGCTACACCTTC. Protein product: CASSLGGGTENGYTF. The whole variable domain, remainder taken from reference TRBV5-1 and TRBJ1-2, is KAGVTQTPRYLIKTRGQQVTLSCSPISGHRSVSWYQQTPGQGLQFLFEYFSETQRNKGNFPGRFSGRQFSNSRSEMNVSTLELGDSALYLCASSLGGGTENGYTFGSGTRLTVV.

The chain combines TRBV20-1 with TRBJ2-7; D remains ambiguous. This CDR3 is 12 amino acids long. CDR1 DFQATT and CDR2 SNEGSKA come from the germline V gene (reference sequence). V lost 3 bases and J 7 bases, leaving 13 bases between the germline ends. For the CDR3, the DNA is TGCAGTGCTAGTACTCCGCTGCGAGAGCAGTACTTC. Its protein product is CSASTPLREQYF.

This chain joins TRBV19 and TRBJ1-3; the D is unclear. The V end was cut by 6 bases, the J end by 0 bases, with 9 bases between. Germline CDR1 is LNHDA and CDR2 is SQIVND (reference sequence). The CDR3 runs to 14 residues. The CDR3 bases are TGTGCCAGTAGGCAACTTTACTCTGGAAACACCATATATTTT. Protein: CASRQLYSGNTIYF.

DNA for the CDR3: TGTGCCAGCTCACCACCGAGCGGCAGCCTCGCTCGAGGGGAGCTGTTTTTT. The encoded protein is CASSPPSGSLARGELFF. This sequence joins TRBV18 and TRBJ2-2; TRBD2 is a possible D gene (5 bases). Germline lookup yields CDR1 KGHSH and CDR2 LQKENI. Trimming removed 0 bases at V and 8 bases at J, with 19 bases between. This CDR3 region has 17 residues.

The V gene is TRBV2, the J gene TRBJ1-6, with 9 bases that match TRBD1. CDR1 and CDR2 from the germline V gene are SNHLY and FYNNEI. Losses at the gene ends were 4 bases for V and 10 bases for J; bases not matched to a gene: 8. CDR3 length: 15 amino acids. CDR3 loop: CASSGRGQGQSPLHF. The DNA for the CDR3 is TGTGCCAGCAGTGGGCGGGGACAGGGTCAATCACCCCTCCACTTT.

This chain links TRBV7-9 with TRBJ2-7; 13 nucleotides agree with TRBD2. J lost 0 bases, V lost 1 base, and 3 bases had no gene match. The germline V gene has CDR1 SEHNR and CDR2 FQNEAQ (reference sequence). This CDR3 contains 17 residues. CDR3 loop: CASSLGGTSGVSYEQYF. The CDR3 DNA sequence: TGTGCCAGCAGCTTAGGGGGGACTAGCGGGGTCTCCTACGAGCAGTACTTC.

The chain links TRBV19 to TRBJ2-4; D is undetermined. The V gene lost 3 bases and the J gene lost 8 bases, with 5 bases spanning the gap. CDR1 is LNHDA, CDR2 SQIVND, per germline (reference sequence). The CDR3 sequence is 11 residues long. The CDR3 loop reads CASSIEDIQYF. Here the CDR3 DNA reads TGTGCCAGTAGTATTGAGGACATTCAGTACTTC.

This clone has only one observation. The chain has TRBV14 and TRBJ2-1, with TRBD2 identical over 8 bases. The CDR3 spans 14 residues. With 1 base clipped from V and 15 bases from J, the junction kept 11 bases outside the gene matches. The germline V gene has CDR1 SGHDN and CDR2 FVKESK. The CDR3 protein is CASSQGARRGDGFF. CDR3 DNA: TGTGCCAGCAGCCAAGGGGCCCGGCGGGGGGACGGGTTCTTC.